This T cell receptor beta chain was retrieved from a study of blood T cell repertoires in COVID-19. Turning to the study itself: Sites in the United States, Italy and Spain provided acute and convalescent COVID-19 samples.

Per the study methods: Quantification of nucleated cells was approximated via reference gene primer amplification. This table comes from immunoSEQ multiplex PCR, and its TCRdb copy is limited to in-frame clones, with some not included. The DNA gave D and trimming, while V, J and clone size come from that table. The profile shows under 200,000 clones, 86% of them singletons. The CDR3 sequence is 14 residues long. V lost 4 bases to trimming and J lost 10 bases, with 19 bases between them. Germline-derived CDR1 and CDR2 are MDHEN and SYDVKM. Sample: peripheral blood. This chain links TRBV28 with TRBJ1-1; D is perhaps TRBD1 (6 bases). The source is a man aged 50 to 59 with active or convalescent COVID-19. The CDR3 is CASSSGQTLSSAFF. In nucleotides, the CDR3 is TGTGCCAGCAGTTCTGGACAGACCCTCTCTTCAGCTTTCTTT.